This T cell receptor beta chain derives from a study of T cells expressing NK-cell markers. Study-level information: According to the study, TCR beta repertoires originated from sorted CD3+CD56+NKG2C+, CD3+CD56+NKG2C- and CD3+CD56-NKG2C+ T cells. Study-level results: There were a few donors in whom these clonotypes also led the CD3+CD56-NKG2C+ fraction.

A remark on this clonotype: Its antigen is as yet unknown.

TCRdb derives one entry per CDR3 protein from the 5' RACE reads, leaving out DNA. The listing contains under 600,000 distinct CDR3 sequences. CDR3 length: 12 amino acids. The V gene's germline CDR1 is MNHEY and CDR2 SVGAGI. This sequence was found in a woman in her fifties or sixties in good health. The chain has TRBV6-5 and TRBJ2-5; TCRdb's D gene call, TRBD1, goes unchecked for lack of DNA. The sequencing sample was made of blood T cells: a sorted CD56 or NKG2C T cell subset, CD4+ or CD8+ T cells, or bulk PBMC T cells (not recorded which). CDR3 residues: CASGGGQETQYF.